Sequencing of this T cell receptor (beta chain) was carried out in a study of control samples from healthy donors and cancer patients. TCRdb keeps only in-frame clones here, not all; method: immunoSEQ multiplex PCR. The sample includes roughly 150,000 clones, about nine tenths of them seen just once. There are 17 residues in the CDR3. Germline lookup yields CDR1 SGHAT and CDR2 FQNNGV. J lost 8 bases, V lost 5 bases, and 19 bases had no gene match. The receptor was isolated from a man younger than 40 in good health. The V and J genes are TRBV11-2 and TRBJ1-1; 8 nucleotides align to TRBD1. Sequencing was performed on blood. Here the CDR3 reads CASSLRGVGGQGDEAFF. The CDR3 DNA reads TGTGCCAGCAGCCTAAGGGGAGTGGGTGGACAGGGTGACGAAGCTTTCTTT. The full variable domain, with the rest looked up from reference TRBV11-2 and TRBJ1-1, is EAGVAQSPRYKIIEKRQSVAFWCNPISGHATLYWYQQILGQGPKLLIQFQNNGVVDDSQLPKDRFSAERLKGVDSTLKIQPAKLEDSAVYLCASSLRGVGGQGDEAFFGQGTRLTVV.